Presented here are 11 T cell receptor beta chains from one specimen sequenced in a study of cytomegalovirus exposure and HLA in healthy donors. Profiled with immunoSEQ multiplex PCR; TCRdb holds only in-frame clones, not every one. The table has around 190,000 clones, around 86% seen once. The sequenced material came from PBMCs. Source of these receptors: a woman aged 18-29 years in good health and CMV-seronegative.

CDR3 in amino acids: CASEGTDRDLSYEQYF. CDR3 DNA: TGTGCCAGCGAGGGGACGGACAGGGATCTTTCCTACGAGCAGTACTTC. This chain uses TRBV19 with TRBJ2-7, with 8 bases matching TRBD1. The CDR3 is 16 residues long. J was trimmed by 1 base and V by 9 bases; bases with no gene match: 14. Germline assignment: CDR1 LNHDA and CDR2 SQIVND (reference sequence). The full variable domain, completed using reference TRBV19 and TRBJ2-7, is DGGITQSPKYLFRKEGQNVTLSCEQNLNHDAMYWYRQDPGQGLRLIYYSQIVNDFQKGDIAEGYSVSREKKESFPLTVTSAQKNPTAFYLCASEGTDRDLSYEQYFGPGTRLTVT.

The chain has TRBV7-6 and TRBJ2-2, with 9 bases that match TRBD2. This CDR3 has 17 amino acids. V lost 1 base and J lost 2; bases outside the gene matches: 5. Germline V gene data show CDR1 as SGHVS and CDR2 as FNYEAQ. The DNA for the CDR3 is TGTGCCAGCAGCTTAGAGGCTAGCGGGGCCAACACCGGGGAGCTGTTTTTT. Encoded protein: CASSLEASGANTGELFF.

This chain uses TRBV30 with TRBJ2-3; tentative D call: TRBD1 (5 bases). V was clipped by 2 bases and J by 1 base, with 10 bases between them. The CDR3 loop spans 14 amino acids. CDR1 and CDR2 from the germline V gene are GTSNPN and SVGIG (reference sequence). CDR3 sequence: CAWSFPQGTDTQYF. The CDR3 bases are TGTGCCTGGAGTTTCCCACAGGGCACAGATACGCAGTATTTT.

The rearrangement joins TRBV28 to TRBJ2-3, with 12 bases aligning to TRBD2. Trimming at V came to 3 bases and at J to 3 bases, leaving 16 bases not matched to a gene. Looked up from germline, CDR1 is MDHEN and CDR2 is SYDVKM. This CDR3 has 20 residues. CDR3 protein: CASSFQGGWTSGKGTDTQYF. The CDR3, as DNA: TGTGCCAGCAGTTTCCAAGGAGGGTGGACTAGCGGGAAAGGGACAGATACGCAGTATTTT.

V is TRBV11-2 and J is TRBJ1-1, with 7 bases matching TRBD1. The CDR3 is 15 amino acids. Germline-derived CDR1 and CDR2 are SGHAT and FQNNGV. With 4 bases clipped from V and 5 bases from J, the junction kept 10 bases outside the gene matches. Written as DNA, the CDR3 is TGTGCCAGCAGCTCCACCGGACAGGTCCGAACTGAAGCTTTCTTT. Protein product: CASSSTGQVRTEAFF.

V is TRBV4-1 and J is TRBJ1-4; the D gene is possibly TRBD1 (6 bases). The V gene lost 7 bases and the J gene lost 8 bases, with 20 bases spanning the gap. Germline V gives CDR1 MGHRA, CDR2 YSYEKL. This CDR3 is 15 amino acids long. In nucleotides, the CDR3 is TGCGCCAGCAACCTCCAGCCAGGGGACATGGAAAAACTGTTTTTT. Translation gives CASNLQPGDMEKLFF.

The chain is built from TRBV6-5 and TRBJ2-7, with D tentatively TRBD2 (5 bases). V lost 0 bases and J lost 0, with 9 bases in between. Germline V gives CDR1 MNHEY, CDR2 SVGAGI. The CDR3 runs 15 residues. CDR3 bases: TGTGCCAGCAGTTACTCGGACTCTCGCTCCTACGAGCAGTACTTC. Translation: CASSYSDSRSYEQYF.

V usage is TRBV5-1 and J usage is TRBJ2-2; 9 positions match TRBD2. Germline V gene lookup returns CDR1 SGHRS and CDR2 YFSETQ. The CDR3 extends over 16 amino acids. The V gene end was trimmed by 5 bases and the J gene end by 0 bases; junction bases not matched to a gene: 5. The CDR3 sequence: CASSNRLAANTGELFF. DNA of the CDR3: TGCGCCAGCAGTAACCGACTAGCGGCGAACACCGGGGAGCTGTTTTTT.

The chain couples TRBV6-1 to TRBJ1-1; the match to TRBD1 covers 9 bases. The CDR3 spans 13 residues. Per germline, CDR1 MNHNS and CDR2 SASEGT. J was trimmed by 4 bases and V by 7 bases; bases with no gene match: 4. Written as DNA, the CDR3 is TGTGCCAGCACCCGGGACAGGGTCACTGAAGCTTTCTTT. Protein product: CASTRDRVTEAFF.

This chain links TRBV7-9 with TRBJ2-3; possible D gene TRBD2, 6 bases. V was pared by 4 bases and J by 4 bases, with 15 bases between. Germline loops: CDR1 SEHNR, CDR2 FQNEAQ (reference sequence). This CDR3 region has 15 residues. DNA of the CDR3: TGTGCCAGCAGCTCGTCCCGGGGGTATTCAGATACGCAGTATTTT. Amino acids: CASSSSRGYSDTQYF. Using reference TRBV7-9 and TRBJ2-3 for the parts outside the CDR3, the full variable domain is DTGVSQNPRHKITKRGQNVTFRCDPISEHNRLYWYRQTLGQGPEFLTYFQNEAQLEKSRLLSDRFSAERPKGSFSTLEIQRTEQGDSAMYLCASSSSRGYSDTQYFGPGTRLTVL.

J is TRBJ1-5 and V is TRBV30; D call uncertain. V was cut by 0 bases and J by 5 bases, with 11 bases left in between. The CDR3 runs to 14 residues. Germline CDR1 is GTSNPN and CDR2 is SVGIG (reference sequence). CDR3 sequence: CAWSVAQVDQPQHF. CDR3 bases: TGTGCCTGGAGTGTTGCCCAGGTGGATCAGCCCCAGCATTTT. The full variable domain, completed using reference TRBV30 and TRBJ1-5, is SQTIHQWPATLVQPVGSPLSLECTVEGTSNPNLYWYRQAAGRGLQLLFYSVGIGQISSEVPQNLSASRPQDRQFILSSKKLLLSDSGFYLCAWSVAQVDQPQHFGDGTRLSIL.